The 30 T cell receptor beta chains listed next were all sequenced from one sample in a study of shared clonotypes between healthy human individuals (dated by TCRdb to 2020 to 2022). Libraries were constructed by the immunoSEQ multiplex PCR assay. As stored in TCRdb, this immuneACCESS dataset retains in-frame rearrangements with V and J assigned. A fraction of the clones does not appear; measured against another copy, unresolved V genes explain less than half of the discrepancy, and the remainder lacks a known reason. In all, the sample holds around 1,100,000 clones, and 70% to 80% of those were seen once. 0.89% of the sample comes from the top ten. The sample taken for sequencing was memory CD4+ T cells from PBMCs. Explained via the paper, the cell subset or site label denotes: CD45RA-negative fraction. The origin of the receptors is a man between 18 and 35 years old in good health. Some clones in this sample may be carry-over from other donors' samples.

The gene calls are TRBV20-1 and TRBJ2-7, with D uncertain. The CDR3 is 11 amino acids. Trimming shortened V by 3 bases and J by 5 bases, and 8 bases separated the two germline ends. Germline assignment: CDR1 DFQATT and CDR2 SNEGSKA (reference sequence). In nucleotides, the CDR3 is TGCAGTGCTAGGGTGGTTAACGAGCAGTACTTC. This gives the protein CSARVVNEQYF.

The chain uses TRBV5-4 and TRBJ1-5, with D maybe TRBD1 (5 bases). Germline V gene sequence: CDR1 SGHNT, CDR2 YYREEE (reference sequence). There are 14 residues in the CDR3. V lost 0 bases, J lost 1 base, and 5 bases lay in between. CDR3 DNA: TGTGCCAGCAGCTTGGAGGGGAGCAATCAGCCCCAGCATTTT. Translating it yields CASSLEGSNQPQHF.

As concerns this clone: With a much larger clone just one base away, this may be a read error. The chain has TRBV9 and TRBJ2-5; 9 positions match TRBD1. J lost 4 bases, V lost 2 bases, and 0 bases had no gene match. CDR1 and CDR2 from the germline V gene are SGDLS and YYNGEE. This CDR3 is built from 13 residues. CDR3 nucleotides: TGTGCCAGCAGCGTGGGACAGGGAGAGACCCAGTACTTC. Translation gives CASSVGQGETQYF.

This sequence joins TRBV10-1 and TRBJ2-7, with TRBD2 matching over 7 bases. Germline values: CDR1 WNHNN, CDR2 SYGVQD (reference sequence). The CDR3 has 15 amino acids. After removal of 4 bases from V and 2 bases from J, the junction contained 8 bases not matched to a gene. CDR3 region: CASSAGGSLAYEQYF. CDR3 coding DNA: TGCGCCAGCAGTGCCGGCGGGAGCCTCGCCTACGAGCAGTACTTC.

The chain combines TRBV4-2 with TRBJ1-4; D possibly corresponds to TRBD1 (5 bases). Trimming cost V 11 bases and J 7 bases, with 17 bases left between them. Germline CDR1 LGHNA, CDR2 YNFKEQ. The CDR3 covers 13 residues. This chain's CDR3 is CASGGVTLEKLFF. The DNA of the CDR3 is TGTGCCTCGGGGGGGGTAACTCTTGAAAAACTGTTTTTT.

This clone was observed a few times. The V gene is TRBV29-1, the J gene TRBJ1-1; maybe TRBD1 (5 bases). This CDR3 has 13 residues. The germline CDR1 and CDR2 sequences are SQVTM and ANQGSEA. The CDR3 protein is CIAWGESNTEAFF. The CDR3 nucleotides read TGCATAGCGTGGGGGGAATCGAACACTGAAGCTTTCTTT.

The chain carries TRBV6-6 and TRBJ1-6; the D gene is possibly TRBD1 (5 bases). CDR1 MNHNY and CDR2 SVGAGI come from the germline V gene (reference sequence). CDR3 size: 13 residues. Trimming stripped 10 bases from V and 8 bases from J, with 15 bases between. The CDR3 reads CATCQGLDSPLHF. The CDR3 coding sequence is TGTGCCACCTGTCAGGGCCTTGATTCACCCCTCCACTTT.

The chain is built from TRBV5-1 and TRBJ2-2; D gene uncertain. CDR3 length: 14 residues. The V end was cut by 4 bases, the J end by 9 bases, with 16 bases between. Germline V gives CDR1 SGHRS, CDR2 YFSETQ. CDR3 sequence: CASSVTIDVRELFF. The CDR3 region has the DNA TGCGCCAGCAGCGTGACGATAGACGTCAGGGAGCTGTTTTTT.

The chain uses TRBV4-3 and TRBJ1-4; D gene ambiguous. The germline V and J ends were trimmed by 3 bases and 1 base, with 21 bases remaining between them. The CDR3 covers 19 residues. Germline lookup yields CDR1 LGHNA and CDR2 YSLEER. The CDR3 sequence is CASSQGPLHRIKTNEKLFF. CDR3 DNA: TGCGCCAGCAGCCAGGGTCCCCTGCATAGGATTAAAACTAATGAAAAACTGTTTTTT.

V and J are TRBV2 and TRBJ2-7; D unresolved. Germline CDR1 SNHLY, CDR2 FYNNEI. Trimming left V 1 base short and J 7 bases short, with 11 bases between. The CDR3 spans 13 residues. CDR3 bases: TGTGCCAGCAGTGAAGTGCGCAGGTGGGAGCAGTACTTC. Translated, it gives CASSEVRRWEQYF.

V and J are TRBV5-6 and TRBJ2-7, with D perhaps matching TRBD1 (6 bases). The CDR3 extends over 16 amino acids. Germline CDR1 is SGHDT and CDR2 is YYEEEE. The ends were cut back, 4 bases at V and 3 bases at J, with 20 bases in the middle. CDR3 protein: CASSPERLRDIYEQYF. The CDR3 DNA reads as TGTGCCAGCAGCCCGGAGCGTCTCCGGGACATCTACGAGCAGTACTTC.

V usage is TRBV27 and J usage is TRBJ2-7; D call uncertain. Germline V gene data show CDR1 as MNHEY and CDR2 as SMNVEV (reference sequence). V gave up 6 bases and J gave up 0 bases, with 15 bases separating them. The CDR3 has 15 amino acids. This CDR3 reads CASSPRAQPSYEQYF. In DNA form, the CDR3 reads TGTGCCAGCAGCCCCCGGGCCCAACCCTCCTACGAGCAGTACTTC.

This clone was seen once. V is TRBV5-1 and J is TRBJ2-1, with 10 bases matching TRBD2. Germline V lookup: CDR1 SGHRS, CDR2 YFSETQ. V lost 2 bases to trimming and J lost 0 bases; unmatched junction nucleotides: 5. This CDR3 contains 17 residues. Here the CDR3 reads CASSLTGLAASYNEQFF. In DNA form, the CDR3 reads TGCGCCAGCAGCTTAACCGGACTAGCGGCCTCCTACAATGAGCAGTTCTTC.

The chain combines TRBV6-6 with TRBJ1-2; a weak D match, TRBD1 (5 bases). Trimming stripped 8 bases from V and 7 bases from J, with 20 bases between. In germline, CDR1 is MNHNY, CDR2 SVGAGI (reference sequence). There are 14 residues in the CDR3. CDR3 bases: TGTGCCAGCGCATCCTCTCCAATGGGGGGTGGCTACACCTTC. Encoded protein: CASASSPMGGGYTF.

The chain carries TRBV28 and TRBJ2-5; 7 positions match TRBD1. TRBJ2-7 matches the DNA end more closely, so the J call is doubtful. The CDR3 runs to 13 residues. The germline V gene encodes CDR1 MDHEN and CDR2 SYDVKM. CDR3 protein: CASRKQGLYEQYF. The CDR3 DNA follows: TGTGCCAGCAGAAAACAGGGGCTCTACGAGCAGTACTTC.

The gene calls are TRBV25-1 and TRBJ1-3; 8 bases line up with TRBD1. Germline CDR1 MGHDK, CDR2 SYGVNS. V lost 5 bases, J lost 4 bases, and 4 bases stayed unmatched. CDR3 length: 14 residues. The CDR3: CASSLRDRGNTIYF. The CDR3 DNA is TGTGCCAGCAGTCTACGGGACAGGGGAAACACCATATATTTT.

This clone appeared a single time. The chain links TRBV11-3 to TRBJ2-7; TRBD1 matches 11 bases. In germline, CDR1 is SGHNT, CDR2 YENEEA. V shed 5 bases and J 3 bases; nucleotides not matched to a gene: 6. CDR3 length: 15 amino acids. The CDR3 spells CASSVGQGALYEQYF. CDR3 DNA sequence: TGTGCCAGCAGCGTTGGACAGGGGGCGCTCTACGAGCAGTACTTC.

The chain combines TRBV7-2 with TRBJ2-3; D gene ambiguous. The CDR3 is 14 amino acids. From germline, CDR1 is SGHTA and CDR2 FQGNSA. V dropped 5 bases and J dropped 5 bases, with 14 bases sitting between them. The CDR3: CASSLQTRLDTQYF. CDR3 sequence (DNA): TGTGCCAGCAGCCTCCAGACGAGGTTAGATACGCAGTATTTT.

The chain has TRBV9 and TRBJ2-5, with 8 bases aligning to TRBD2. Trimming cost V 6 bases and J 4 bases; bases outside gene matches: 11. Germline V gene data show CDR1 as SGDLS and CDR2 as YYNGEE. The CDR3 runs to 15 residues. This CDR3 is CASTGRGGEGETQYF. DNA of the CDR3: TGTGCCAGCACCGGTCGGGGGGGTGAGGGAGAGACCCAGTACTTC.

This clone came up many times. V and J are TRBV4-2 and TRBJ1-4; the D gene is possibly TRBD1 (6 bases). From germline, CDR1 is LGHNA and CDR2 YNFKEQ. The germline V and J ends were trimmed by 1 base and 0 bases, with 9 bases remaining between them. The CDR3 covers 16 residues. CDR3 region: CASSQVQGTTNEKLFF. In DNA form, the CDR3 reads TGTGCCAGCAGCCAAGTACAGGGAACAACTAATGAAAAACTGTTTTTT.

Note on this clone: The same CDR3 also results from other DNA sequences found in this sample. The rearrangement uses TRBV2 and TRBJ1-1; perhaps TRBD1 as D (5 bases). Germline values: CDR1 SNHLY, CDR2 FYNNEI. The CDR3 loop spans 13 amino acids. Trimming cost V 3 bases and J 4 bases, with 9 bases left between them. The CDR3 coding sequence is TGTGCCAGCAGTGATGGGGGGGGCACTGAAGCTTTCTTT. Its translation is CASSDGGGTEAFF.

This clone was recorded many times. The rearrangement joins TRBV5-1 to TRBJ1-1, with a weak D call TRBD1 (6 bases). V was pared by 0 bases and J by 2 bases, with 14 bases between. There are 16 residues in the CDR3. Per germline, CDR1 SGHRS and CDR2 YFSETQ. The CDR3 nucleotides are TGCGCCAGCAGCTTGGAATGGGGCAGGGGAAACACTGAAGCTTTCTTT. This codes for CASSLEWGRGNTEAFF.

This clone was picked up one time. V is TRBV4-2 and J is TRBJ2-2, with 9 bases fitting TRBD2. The germline V gene has CDR1 LGHNA and CDR2 YNFKEQ. J gave up 6 bases and V 0 bases, and 2 bases lay outside the gene matches. CDR3 length: 15 amino acids. DNA of the CDR3: TGTGCCAGCAGCCAAGATGCGGGGGGGGCCGGGGAGCTGTTTTTT. It encodes CASSQDAGGAGELFF.

This clone appeared a few times. V and J are TRBV2 and TRBJ2-7; TRBD1 agrees at 10 bases. CDR3 length: 14 residues. The ends lost 6 bases at V and 2 bases at J; junction bases unmatched: 4. From germline, CDR1 is SNHLY and CDR2 FYNNEI. Here the CDR3 reads CASRDRGRTYEQYF. As DNA, the CDR3 is TGTGCCAGCAGGGACAGGGGGAGGACCTACGAGCAGTACTTC.

This clone showed up many times. J is TRBJ1-2 and V is TRBV6-5, with TRBD1 as a possible D gene (5 bases). The V end lost 6 bases, the J end lost 0 bases, and 8 bases lay between the germline ends. The CDR3 has 13 amino acids. From germline, CDR1 is MNHEY and CDR2 SVGAGI. The CDR3 here is CASSATANYGYTF. CDR3 nucleotide sequence: TGTGCCAGCAGCGCGACAGCTAACTATGGCTACACCTTC.

The chain joins TRBV27 to TRBJ2-3; 7 positions match TRBD2. The CDR3 loop spans 13 amino acids. V dropped 5 bases and J dropped 4; count of bases not matched to a gene: 3. Germline-derived CDR1 and CDR2 are MNHEY and SMNVEV (reference sequence). This CDR3 is CASSPRGADTQYF. DNA of the CDR3: TGTGCCAGCAGTCCCCGGGGGGCAGATACGCAGTATTTT.

This clone was seen a handful of times. J is TRBJ1-5 and V is TRBV15; D uncertain. The V gene lost 1 base and the J gene lost 3 bases, with 10 bases spanning the gap. This CDR3 has 15 residues. CDR1 is LNHNV, CDR2 YYDKDF, per germline (reference sequence). The CDR3 sequence: CATSRGALNNQPQHF. The DNA of the CDR3 is TGTGCCACCAGCAGAGGGGCCCTTAACAATCAGCCCCAGCATTTT. The full variable domain, its missing parts supplied by reference TRBV15 and TRBJ1-5, is DAMVIQNPRYQVTQFGKPVTLSCSQTLNHNVMYWYQQKSSQAPKLLFHYYDKDFNNEADTPDNFQSRRPNTSFCFLDIRSPGLGDTAMYLCATSRGALNNQPQHFGDGTRLSIL.

The rearrangement links TRBV7-2 to TRBJ2-1; 8 bases map to TRBD2. Germline assignment: CDR1 SGHTA and CDR2 FQGNSA. Germline trimming cut 6 bases from V and 7 bases from J; bases unmatched to any gene: 8. This CDR3 comprises 14 residues. The CDR3 sequence: CASRNSGIRNEQFF. Here the CDR3 DNA reads TGTGCCAGCAGGAATAGCGGGATTAGGAATGAGCAGTTCTTC.

This clone was counted a few times. With a much larger clone just one base away, this may be a read error. V gene TRBV11-2 combines with J gene TRBJ2-2; 7 positions agree with TRBD1. V gave up 5 bases and J gave up 6 bases; unmatched junction bases: 0. The CDR3 extends over 12 amino acids. Germline V gene data show CDR1 as SGHAT and CDR2 as FQNNGV. Here the CDR3 reads CASSQGAGELFF. CDR3 DNA: TGTGCCAGCAGCCAGGGGGCCGGGGAGCTGTTTTTT.

The chain is built from TRBV6-5 and TRBJ1-2, with a weak D call TRBD1 (5 bases). The CDR3 contains 16 residues. CDR1 and CDR2 (germline): MNHEY, SVGAGI. V dropped 2 bases and J dropped 4 bases, with 17 bases sitting between them. The CDR3 coding sequence is TGTGCCAGCAGTTACAGCGGGGGGTCTATATCCTATGGCTACACCTTC. It yields the protein CASSYSGGSISYGYTF.